This T cell receptor beta chain was sequenced in a study of cytomegalovirus exposure and HLA in healthy donors. Study-level points and caveats: While the bulk of TCR sequences proved rare, some public TCRs turned up in many donors.

There are 15 residues in the CDR3. The V gene's germline CDR1 is LNHDA and CDR2 SQIVND (reference sequence). Trimming took 6 bases from V and 1 from J, leaving 12 bases between them. Primers for the PCR totalled 60 Vbeta and 13 Jbeta. TCRdb keeps only in-frame clones here, not all; method: immunoSEQ multiplex PCR. The table has 110,000 to 150,000 clones, more than 7.5% seen once. This clone was seen a few times. Antigen specificity is unknown. Sequencing was done on a sample of PBMCs. The clonotype originates from a man aged 50-59 years in good health and CMV-seronegative. V gene TRBV19 combines with J gene TRBJ2-2, with D tentatively TRBD2 (6 bases). This CDR3 reads CASRSRAGNTGELFF. In DNA, the CDR3 is TGTGCCAGTAGGAGTCGAGCGGGGAACACCGGGGAGCTGTTTTTT.